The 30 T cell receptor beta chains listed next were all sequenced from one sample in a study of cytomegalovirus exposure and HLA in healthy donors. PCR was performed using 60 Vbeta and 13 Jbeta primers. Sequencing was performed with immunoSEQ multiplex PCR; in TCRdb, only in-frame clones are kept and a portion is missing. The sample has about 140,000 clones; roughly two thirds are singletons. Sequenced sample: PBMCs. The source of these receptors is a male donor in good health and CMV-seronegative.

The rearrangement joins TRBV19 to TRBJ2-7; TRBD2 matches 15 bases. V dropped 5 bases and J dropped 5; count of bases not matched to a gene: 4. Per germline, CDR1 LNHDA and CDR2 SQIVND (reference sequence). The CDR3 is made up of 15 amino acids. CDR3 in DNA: TGTGCCAGTAGTCCTTGGACTAGCGGGGGGGACGAGCAGTACTTC. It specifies CASSPWTSGGDEQYF.

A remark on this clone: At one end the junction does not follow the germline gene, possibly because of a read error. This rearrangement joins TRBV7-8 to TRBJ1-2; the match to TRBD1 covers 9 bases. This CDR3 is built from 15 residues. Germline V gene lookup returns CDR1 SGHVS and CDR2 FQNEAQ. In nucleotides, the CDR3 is TGTGCCAGCAGCTTGGGACAGGGTCCCATCTATGGCTACCCCTTC. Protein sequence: CASSLGQGPIYGYPF.

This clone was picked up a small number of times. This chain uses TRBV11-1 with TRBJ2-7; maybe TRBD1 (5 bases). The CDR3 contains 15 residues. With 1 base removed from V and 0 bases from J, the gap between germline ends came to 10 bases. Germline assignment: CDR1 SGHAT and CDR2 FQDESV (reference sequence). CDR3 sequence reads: CASSLGQGSSYEQYF. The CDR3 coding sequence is TGTGCCAGCAGCTTAGGGCAGGGCAGCTCCTACGAGCAGTACTTC.

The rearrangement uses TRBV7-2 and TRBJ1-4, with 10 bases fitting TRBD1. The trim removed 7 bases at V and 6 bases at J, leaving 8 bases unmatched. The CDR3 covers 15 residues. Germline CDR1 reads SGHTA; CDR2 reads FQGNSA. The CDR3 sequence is CASIPTGQGYEKLFF. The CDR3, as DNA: TGTGCCAGCATTCCGACGGGACAGGGGTATGAAAAACTGTTTTTT.

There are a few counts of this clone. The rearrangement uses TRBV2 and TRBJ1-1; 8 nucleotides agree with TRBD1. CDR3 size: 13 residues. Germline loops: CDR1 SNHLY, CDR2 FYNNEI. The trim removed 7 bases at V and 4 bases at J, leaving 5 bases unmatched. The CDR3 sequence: CASNQGAGTEAFF. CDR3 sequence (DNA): TGTGCCAGCAATCAGGGGGCTGGCACTGAAGCTTTCTTT.

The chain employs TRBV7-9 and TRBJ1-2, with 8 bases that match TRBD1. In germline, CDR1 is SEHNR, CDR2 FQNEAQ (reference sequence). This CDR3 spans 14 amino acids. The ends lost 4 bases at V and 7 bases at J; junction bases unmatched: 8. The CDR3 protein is CASSYGQGSGGYTF. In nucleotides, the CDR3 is TGTGCCAGCAGCTACGGACAGGGAAGTGGTGGCTACACCTTC.

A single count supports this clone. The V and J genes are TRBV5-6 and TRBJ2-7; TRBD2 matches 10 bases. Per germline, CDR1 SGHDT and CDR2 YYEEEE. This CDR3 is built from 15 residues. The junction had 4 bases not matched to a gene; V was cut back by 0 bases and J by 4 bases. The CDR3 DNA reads TGTGCCAGCAGCTTGGAGTCTAGCGGGGGTTACGAGCAGTACTTC. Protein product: CASSLESSGGYEQYF.

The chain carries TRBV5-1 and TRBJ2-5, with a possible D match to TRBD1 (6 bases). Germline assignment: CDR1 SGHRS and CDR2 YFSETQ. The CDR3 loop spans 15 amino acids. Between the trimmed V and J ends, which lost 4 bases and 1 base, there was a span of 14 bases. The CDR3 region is CASSDPPQGQETQYF. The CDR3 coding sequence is TGCGCCAGCAGCGATCCTCCACAGGGCCAAGAGACCCAGTACTTC.

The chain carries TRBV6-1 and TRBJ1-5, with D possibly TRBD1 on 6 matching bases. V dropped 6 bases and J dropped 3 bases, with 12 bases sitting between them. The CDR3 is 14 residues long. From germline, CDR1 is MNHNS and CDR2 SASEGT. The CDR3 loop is CASRPGVLNQPQHF. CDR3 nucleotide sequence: TGTGCCAGCAGACCAGGGGTCCTCAATCAGCCCCAGCATTTT.

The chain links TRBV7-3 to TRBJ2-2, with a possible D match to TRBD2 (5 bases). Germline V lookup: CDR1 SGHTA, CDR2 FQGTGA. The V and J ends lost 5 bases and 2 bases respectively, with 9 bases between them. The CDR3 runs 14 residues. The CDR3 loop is CASSHEGNTGELFF. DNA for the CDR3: TGTGCCAGCAGCCATGAGGGTAACACCGGGGAGCTGTTTTTT.

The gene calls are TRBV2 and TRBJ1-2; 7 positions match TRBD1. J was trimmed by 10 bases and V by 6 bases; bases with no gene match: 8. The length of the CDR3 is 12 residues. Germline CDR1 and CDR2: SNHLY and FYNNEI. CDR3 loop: CASSGDSRFYTF. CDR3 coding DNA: TGTGCCAGCAGCGGGGACAGTAGGTTCTACACCTTC.

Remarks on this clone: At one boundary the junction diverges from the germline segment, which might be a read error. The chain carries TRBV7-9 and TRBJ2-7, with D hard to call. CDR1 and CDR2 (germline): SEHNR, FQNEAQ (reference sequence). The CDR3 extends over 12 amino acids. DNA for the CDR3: TGTTCCAGCAGCCTCGGCGGCAGTAAGCAGTACTTC. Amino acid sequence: CSSSLGGSKQYF.

CDR3 bases: TGTGCCAGCAGCCAAGAAGAGGTCTGGCAGTATAATTCACCCCTCCACTTT. It encodes CASSQEEVWQYNSPLHF. The gene calls are TRBV4-2 and TRBJ1-6; no firm D call. V lost 0 bases and J 4 bases, leaving 13 bases between the germline ends. The CDR3 extends over 17 amino acids. Looked up from germline, CDR1 is LGHNA and CDR2 is YNFKEQ.

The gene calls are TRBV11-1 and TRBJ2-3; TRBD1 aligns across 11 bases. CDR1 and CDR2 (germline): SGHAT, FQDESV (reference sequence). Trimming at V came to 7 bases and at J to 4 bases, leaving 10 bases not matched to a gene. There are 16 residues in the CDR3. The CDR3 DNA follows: TGTGCCAGCACGGTTCACGGGACAGGGGGAGCAGATACGCAGTATTTT. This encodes CASTVHGTGGADTQYF.

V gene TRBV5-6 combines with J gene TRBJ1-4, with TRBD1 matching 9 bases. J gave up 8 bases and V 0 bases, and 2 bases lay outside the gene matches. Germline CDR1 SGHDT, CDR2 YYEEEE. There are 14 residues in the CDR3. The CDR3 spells CASSLGQGDEKLFF. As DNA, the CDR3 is TGTGCCAGCAGCTTGGGACAGGGGGACGAAAAACTGTTTTTT.

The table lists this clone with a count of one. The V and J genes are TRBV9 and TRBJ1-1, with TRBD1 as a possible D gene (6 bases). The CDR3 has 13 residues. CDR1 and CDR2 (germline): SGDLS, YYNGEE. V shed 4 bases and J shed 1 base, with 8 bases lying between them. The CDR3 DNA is TGTGCCAGCAGCTCGACAGGGAACACTGAAGCTTTCTTT. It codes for CASSSTGNTEAFF.

CDR3 bases: TGCGCCAGCAGCCAAGTATTGGGTCGGGACAAAAATCAGCCCCAGCATTTT. Protein product: CASSQVLGRDKNQPQHF. J is TRBJ1-5 and V is TRBV4-1; D possibly corresponds to TRBD1 (6 bases). V lost 1 base and J lost 4, with 17 bases in between. This CDR3 spans 17 amino acids. Germline V lookup: CDR1 MGHRA, CDR2 YSYEKL.

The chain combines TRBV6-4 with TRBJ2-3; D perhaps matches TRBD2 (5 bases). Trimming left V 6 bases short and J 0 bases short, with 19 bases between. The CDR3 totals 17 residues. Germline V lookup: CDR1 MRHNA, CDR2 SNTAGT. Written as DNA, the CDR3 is TGTGCCAGCAGCGCGCGACCCACTAGGCCTAGCACAGATACGCAGTATTTT. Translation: CASSARPTRPSTDTQYF.

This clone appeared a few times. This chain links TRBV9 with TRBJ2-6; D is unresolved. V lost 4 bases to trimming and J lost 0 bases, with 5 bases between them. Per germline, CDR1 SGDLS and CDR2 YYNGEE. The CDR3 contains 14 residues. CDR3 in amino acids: CASSPHSGANVLTF. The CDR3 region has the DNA TGTGCCAGCAGCCCCCACTCTGGGGCCAACGTCCTGACTTTC.

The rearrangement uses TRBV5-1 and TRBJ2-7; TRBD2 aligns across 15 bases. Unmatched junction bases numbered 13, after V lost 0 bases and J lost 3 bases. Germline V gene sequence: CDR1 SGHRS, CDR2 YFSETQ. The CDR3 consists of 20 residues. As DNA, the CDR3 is TGCGCCAGCAGCTTGGACCCCAAGGGACTAGCGGGGGGTCCTATCTACGAGCAGTACTTC. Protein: CASSLDPKGLAGGPIYEQYF.

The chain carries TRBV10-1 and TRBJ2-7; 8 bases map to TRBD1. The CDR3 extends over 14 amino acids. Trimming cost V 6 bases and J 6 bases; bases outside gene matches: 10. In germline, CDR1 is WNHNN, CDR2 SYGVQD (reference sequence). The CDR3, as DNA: TGCGCCAGCAGCAAGGACAGGGTGGGCATCGAGCAGTACTTC. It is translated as CASSKDRVGIEQYF.

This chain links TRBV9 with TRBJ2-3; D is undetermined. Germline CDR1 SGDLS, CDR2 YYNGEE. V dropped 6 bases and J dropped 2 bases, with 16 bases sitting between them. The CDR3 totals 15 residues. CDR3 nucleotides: TGTGCCAGCACCGCCGACGGAGAGACCACAGATACGCAGTATTTT. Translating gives CASTADGETTDTQYF. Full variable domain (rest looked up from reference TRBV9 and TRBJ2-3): DSGVTQTPKHLITATGQRVTLRCSPRSGDLSVYWYQQSLDQGLQFLIQYYNGEERAKGNILERFSAQQFPDLHSELNLSSLELGDSALYFCASTADGETTDTQYFGPGTRLTVL.

The CDR3 loop reads CASALGGMNTEAFF. Here the CDR3 DNA reads TGTGCTAGTGCCCTAGGAGGGATGAACACTGAAGCTTTCTTT. The genes are TRBV12-5 and TRBJ1-1; D is uncertain. V lost 7 bases and J lost 0, with 12 bases in between. The CDR3 runs to 14 residues. Germline CDR1 is LGHNT and CDR2 is FRNRAP.

The CDR3 region has the DNA TGTGCCAGCAGTCCGCTCACCCAGGGATTGGTCTACGAGCAGTACTTC. Residues: CASSPLTQGLVYEQYF. The V gene is TRBV27, the J gene TRBJ2-7; tentative D call: TRBD1 (5 bases). The CDR3 has 16 residues. Germline-derived CDR1 and CDR2 are MNHEY and SMNVEV (reference sequence). V was cut by 5 bases and J by 3 bases, with 20 bases left in between.

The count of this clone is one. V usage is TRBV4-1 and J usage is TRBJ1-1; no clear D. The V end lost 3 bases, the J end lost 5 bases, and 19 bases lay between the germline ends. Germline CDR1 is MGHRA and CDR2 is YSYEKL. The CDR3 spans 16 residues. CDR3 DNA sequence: TGCGCCAGCAGCCATAATCAGAGGGCGTATGGAACTGAAGCTTTCTTT. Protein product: CASSHNQRAYGTEAFF.

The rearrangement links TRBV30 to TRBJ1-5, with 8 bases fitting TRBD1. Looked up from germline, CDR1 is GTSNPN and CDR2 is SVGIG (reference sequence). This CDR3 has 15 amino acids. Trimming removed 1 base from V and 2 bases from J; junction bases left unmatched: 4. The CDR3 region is CAWSELDRGNQPQHF. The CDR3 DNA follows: TGTGCCTGGAGTGAATTGGACAGGGGCAATCAGCCCCAGCATTTT.

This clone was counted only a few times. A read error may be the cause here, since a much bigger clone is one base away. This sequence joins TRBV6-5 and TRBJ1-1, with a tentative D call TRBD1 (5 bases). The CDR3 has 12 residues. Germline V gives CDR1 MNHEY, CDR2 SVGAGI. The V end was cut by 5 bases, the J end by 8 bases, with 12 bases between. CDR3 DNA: TGTGCCAGCAGTGAAGGGGCGTGCGAAGCTTTCTTT. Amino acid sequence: CASSEGACEAFF.

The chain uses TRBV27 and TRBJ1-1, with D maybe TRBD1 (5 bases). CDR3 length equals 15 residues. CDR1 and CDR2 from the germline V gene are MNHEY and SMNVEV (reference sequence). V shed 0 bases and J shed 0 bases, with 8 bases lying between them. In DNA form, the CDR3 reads TGTGCCAGCAGTTTATCAAGGGGCTTGAACACTGAAGCTTTCTTT. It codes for CASSLSRGLNTEAFF.

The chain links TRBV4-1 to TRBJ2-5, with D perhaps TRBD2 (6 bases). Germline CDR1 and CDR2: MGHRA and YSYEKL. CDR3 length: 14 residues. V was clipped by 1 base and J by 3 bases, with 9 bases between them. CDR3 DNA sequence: TGCGCCAGCAGCCAAGTTAGCGGAGAAGAGACCCAGTACTTC. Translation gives CASSQVSGEETQYF.

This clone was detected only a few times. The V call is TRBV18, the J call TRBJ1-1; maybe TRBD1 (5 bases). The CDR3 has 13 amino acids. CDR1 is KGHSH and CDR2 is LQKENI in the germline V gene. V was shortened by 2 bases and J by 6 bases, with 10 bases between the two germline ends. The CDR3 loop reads CASSPAGDSEAFF. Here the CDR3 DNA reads TGTGCCAGCTCACCAGCGGGGGATTCTGAAGCTTTCTTT.